Included here is one TCR beta chain sequence, with context. Antigen specificity is unknown. The germline CDR1 and CDR2 sequences are SQVTM and ANQGSEA. V lost 8 bases, J lost 2 bases, and 12 bases stayed unmatched. CDR3 length: 15 residues. Researchers prepared the TCRbeta library using unique molecular identifiers, the study reports. TCRdb independently ran MiXCR on the PCR reads; one entry per CDR3 protein. The sample includes a few hundred thousand distinct CDR3 sequences, over 25% of them seen just once. The sample belongs to a study of T-cell reconstitution after alpha-beta-depleted transplantation in children. Notes on the study in general: Hyperexpanded clones declined; after one year, newly produced T cells mostly supplied diversity. Surviving recipient T cells and intrathymic progenitors accounted for some patients' high TCRbeta diversity at day 60. Reportedly, roughly two months post-transplant, alpha-beta T cells arose from several hundred expanded graft clones.

The chain recombines TRBV29-1 with TRBJ2-3; 8 nucleotides line up with TRBD2. This receptor was taken from a boy under two years old with Wiskott-Aldrich syndrome, due to receive a stem cell transplant. The material sequenced was PBMCs, taken before TCRalphabeta/CD19-depleted stem cell transplant. This chain's CDR3 is CSSRGGRPNTDTQYF. The CDR3 DNA follows: TGCAGCTCGCGCGGGGGGCGCCCTAACACAGATACGCAGTATTTT.